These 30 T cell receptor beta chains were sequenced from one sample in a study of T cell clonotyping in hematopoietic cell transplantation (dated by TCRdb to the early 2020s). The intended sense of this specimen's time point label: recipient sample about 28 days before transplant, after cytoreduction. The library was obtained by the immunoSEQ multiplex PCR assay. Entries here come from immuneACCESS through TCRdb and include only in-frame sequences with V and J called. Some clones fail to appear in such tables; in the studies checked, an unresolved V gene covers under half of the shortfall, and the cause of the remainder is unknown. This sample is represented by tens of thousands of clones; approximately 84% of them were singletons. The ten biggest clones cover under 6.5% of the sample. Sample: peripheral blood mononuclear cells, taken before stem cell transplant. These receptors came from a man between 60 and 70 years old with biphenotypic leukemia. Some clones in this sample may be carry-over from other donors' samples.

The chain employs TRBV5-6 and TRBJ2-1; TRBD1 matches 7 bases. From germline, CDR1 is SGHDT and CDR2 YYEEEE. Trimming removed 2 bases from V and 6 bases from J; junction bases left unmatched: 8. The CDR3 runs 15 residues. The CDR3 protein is CASSLQGPWGNEQFF. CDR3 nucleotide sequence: TGTGCCAGCAGCTTACAGGGGCCCTGGGGCAATGAGCAGTTCTTC.

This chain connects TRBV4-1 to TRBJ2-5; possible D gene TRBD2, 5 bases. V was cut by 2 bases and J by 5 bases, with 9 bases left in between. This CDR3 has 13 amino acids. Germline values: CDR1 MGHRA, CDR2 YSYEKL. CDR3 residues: CASSQFGEETQYF. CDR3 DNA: TGCGCCAGCAGCCAATTTGGGGAGGAGACCCAGTACTTC.

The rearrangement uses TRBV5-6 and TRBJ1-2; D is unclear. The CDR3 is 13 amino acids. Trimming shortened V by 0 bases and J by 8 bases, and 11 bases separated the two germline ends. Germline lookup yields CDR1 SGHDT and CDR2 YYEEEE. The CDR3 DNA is TGTGCCAGCAGCTTGGGTCCGTGGGAGGGCTACACCTTC. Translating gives CASSLGPWEGYTF.

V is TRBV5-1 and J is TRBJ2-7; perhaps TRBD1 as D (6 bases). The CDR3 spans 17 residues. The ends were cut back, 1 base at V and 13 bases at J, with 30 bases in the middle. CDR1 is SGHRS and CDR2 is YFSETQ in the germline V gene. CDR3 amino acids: CASSLIPDRPSLSRFYF. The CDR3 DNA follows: TGCGCCAGCAGCTTGATACCCGACAGGCCGTCCTTGTCGAGGTTTTACTTC. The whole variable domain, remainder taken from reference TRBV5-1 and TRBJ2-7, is KAGVTQTPRYLIKTRGQQVTLSCSPISGHRSVSWYQQTPGQGLQFLFEYFSETQRNKGNFPGRFSGRQFSNSRSEMNVSTLELGDSALYLCASSLIPDRPSLSRFYFGPGTRLTVT.

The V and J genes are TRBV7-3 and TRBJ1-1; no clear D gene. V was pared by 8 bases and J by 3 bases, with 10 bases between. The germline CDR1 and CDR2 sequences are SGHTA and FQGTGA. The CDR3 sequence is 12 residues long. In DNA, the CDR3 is TGTGCCAGCGTTGGACGGTACACTGAAGCTTTCTTT. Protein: CASVGRYTEAFF.

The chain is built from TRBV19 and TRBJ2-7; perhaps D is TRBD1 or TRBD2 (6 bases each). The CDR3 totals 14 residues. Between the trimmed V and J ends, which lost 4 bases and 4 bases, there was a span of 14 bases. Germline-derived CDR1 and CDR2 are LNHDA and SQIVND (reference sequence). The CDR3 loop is CASSKTGTGYEQYF. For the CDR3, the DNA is TGTGCCAGTAGTAAAACAGGGACTGGATACGAGCAGTACTTC.

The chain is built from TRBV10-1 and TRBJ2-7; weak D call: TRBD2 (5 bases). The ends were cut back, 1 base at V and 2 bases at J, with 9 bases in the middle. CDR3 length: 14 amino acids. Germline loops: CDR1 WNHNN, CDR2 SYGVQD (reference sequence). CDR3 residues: CASSEFSSAYEQYF. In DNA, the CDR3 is TGCGCCAGCAGTGAGTTTAGTAGCGCCTACGAGCAGTACTTC.

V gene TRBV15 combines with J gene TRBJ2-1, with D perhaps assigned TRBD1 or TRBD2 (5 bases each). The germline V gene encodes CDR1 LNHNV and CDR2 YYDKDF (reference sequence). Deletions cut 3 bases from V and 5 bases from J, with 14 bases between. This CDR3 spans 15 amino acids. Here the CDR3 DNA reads TGTGCCACCAGCAGCTGGGACCGAGGGGACAATGAGCAGTTCTTC. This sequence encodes CATSSWDRGDNEQFF.

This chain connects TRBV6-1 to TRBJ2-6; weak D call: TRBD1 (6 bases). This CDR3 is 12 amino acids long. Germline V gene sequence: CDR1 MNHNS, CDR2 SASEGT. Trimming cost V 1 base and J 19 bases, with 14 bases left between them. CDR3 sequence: CASSEGREQGTF. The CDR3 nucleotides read TGTGCCAGCAGTGAAGGTCGGGAACAGGGAACTTTC.

The DNA of the CDR3 is TGCGCCAGCAGCTTGGAACAGGTTGCCGAGCAGTACTTC. Translated: CASSLEQVAEQYF. J is TRBJ2-7 and V is TRBV5-1, with D maybe TRBD1 (5 bases). V shed 0 bases and J shed 6 bases, with 10 bases lying between them. Germline V lookup: CDR1 SGHRS, CDR2 YFSETQ. This CDR3 is built from 13 residues.

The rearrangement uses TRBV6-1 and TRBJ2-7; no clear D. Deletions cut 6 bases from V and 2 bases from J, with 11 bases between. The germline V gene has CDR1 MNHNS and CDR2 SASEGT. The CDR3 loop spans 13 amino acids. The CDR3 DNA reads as TGTGCCAGCAGCCCGACTGCCCCCTACGAGCAGTACTTC. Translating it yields CASSPTAPYEQYF.

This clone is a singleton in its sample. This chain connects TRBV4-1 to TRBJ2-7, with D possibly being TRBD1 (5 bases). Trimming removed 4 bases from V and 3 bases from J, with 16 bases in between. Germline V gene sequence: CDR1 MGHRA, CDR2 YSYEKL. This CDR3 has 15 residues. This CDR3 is CASSPTPGRDYEQYF. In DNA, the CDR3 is TGCGCCAGCAGCCCAACACCGGGCAGGGACTACGAGCAGTACTTC.

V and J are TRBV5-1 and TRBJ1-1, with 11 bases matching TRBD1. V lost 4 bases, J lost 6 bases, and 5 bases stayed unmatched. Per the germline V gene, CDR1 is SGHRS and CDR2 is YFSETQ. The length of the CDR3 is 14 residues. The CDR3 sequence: CASSNGQGAAEAFF. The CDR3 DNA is TGCGCCAGCAGCAATGGACAGGGGGCGGCTGAAGCTTTCTTT.

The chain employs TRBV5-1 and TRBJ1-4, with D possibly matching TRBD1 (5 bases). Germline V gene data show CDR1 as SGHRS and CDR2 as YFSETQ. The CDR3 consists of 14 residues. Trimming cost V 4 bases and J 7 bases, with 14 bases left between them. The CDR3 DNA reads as TGCGCCAGCAGCGCAAGGGTCGGGGGTGAAAAACTGTTTTTT. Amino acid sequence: CASSARVGGEKLFF.

The CDR3 coding sequence is TGTGCCATCAGTGGCGGACAGGGAGGACACACTGAAGCTTTCTTT. Its protein product is CAISGGQGGHTEAFF. This rearrangement joins TRBV10-3 to TRBJ1-1; TRBD1 matches at 8 bases. This CDR3 spans 15 amino acids. The V segment lost 4 bases and the J segment 3 bases; nucleotides outside the gene matches: 7. Germline CDR1 and CDR2: ENHRY and SYGVKD.

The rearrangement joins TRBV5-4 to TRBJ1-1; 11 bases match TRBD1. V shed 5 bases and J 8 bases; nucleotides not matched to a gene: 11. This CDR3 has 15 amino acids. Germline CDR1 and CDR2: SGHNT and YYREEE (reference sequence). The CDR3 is CASSRTGGGVDEAFF. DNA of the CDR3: TGTGCCAGCAGTCGGACAGGGGGCGGAGTTGACGAAGCTTTCTTT.

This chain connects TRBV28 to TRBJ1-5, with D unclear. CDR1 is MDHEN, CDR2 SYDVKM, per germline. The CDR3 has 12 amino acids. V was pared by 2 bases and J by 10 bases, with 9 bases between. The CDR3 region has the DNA TGTGCCAGCAGTTTACAGACCCGTCCCCAGCATTTT. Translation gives CASSLQTRPQHF.

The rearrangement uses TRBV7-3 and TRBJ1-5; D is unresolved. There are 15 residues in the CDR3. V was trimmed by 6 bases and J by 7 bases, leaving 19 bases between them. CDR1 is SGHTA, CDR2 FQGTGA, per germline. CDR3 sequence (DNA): TGTGCCAGCAGTTCCCTTCGGGCCTTCTGGCAGCCCCAGCATTTT. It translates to CASSSLRAFWQPQHF. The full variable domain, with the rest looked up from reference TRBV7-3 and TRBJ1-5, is GAGVSQTPSNKVTEKGKYVELRCDPISGHTALYWYRQSLGQGPEFLIYFQGTGAADDSGLPNDRFFAVRPEGSVSTLKIQRTERGDSAVYLCASSSLRAFWQPQHFGDGTRLSIL.

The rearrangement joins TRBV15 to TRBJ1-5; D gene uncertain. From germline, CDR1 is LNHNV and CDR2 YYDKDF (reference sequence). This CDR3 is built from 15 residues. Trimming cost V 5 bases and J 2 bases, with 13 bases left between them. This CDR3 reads CATSPRPGRNQPQHF. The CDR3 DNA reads TGTGCCACCAGCCCTAGACCCGGGCGCAATCAGCCCCAGCATTTT.

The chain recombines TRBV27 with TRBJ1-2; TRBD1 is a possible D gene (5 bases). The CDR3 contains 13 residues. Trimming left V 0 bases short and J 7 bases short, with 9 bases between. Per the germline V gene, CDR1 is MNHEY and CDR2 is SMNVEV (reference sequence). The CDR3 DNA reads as TGTGCCAGCAGTTTATCGCTGGGGGGTGGCTACACCTTC. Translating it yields CASSLSLGGGYTF.

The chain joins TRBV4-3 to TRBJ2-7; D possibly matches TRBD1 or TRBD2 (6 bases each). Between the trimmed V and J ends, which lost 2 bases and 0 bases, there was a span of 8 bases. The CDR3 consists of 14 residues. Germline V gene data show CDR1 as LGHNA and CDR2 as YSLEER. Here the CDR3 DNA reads TGCGCCAGCAGCCAAACGGGGGCCTCCTACGAGCAGTACTTC. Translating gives CASSQTGASYEQYF.

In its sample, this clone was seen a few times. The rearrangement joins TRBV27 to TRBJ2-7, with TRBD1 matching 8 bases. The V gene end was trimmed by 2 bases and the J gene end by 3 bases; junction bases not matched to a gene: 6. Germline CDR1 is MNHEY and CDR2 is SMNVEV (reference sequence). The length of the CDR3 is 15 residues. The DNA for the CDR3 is TGTGCCAGCAGTTTAACAGGGGGGACTTTCTACGAGCAGTACTTC. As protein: CASSLTGGTFYEQYF.

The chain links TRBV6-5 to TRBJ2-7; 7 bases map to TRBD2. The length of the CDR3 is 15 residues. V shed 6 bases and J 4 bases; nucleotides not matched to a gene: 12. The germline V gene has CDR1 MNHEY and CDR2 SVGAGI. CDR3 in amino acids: CASSPGAGEGYEQYF. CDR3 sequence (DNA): TGTGCCAGCAGCCCCGGGGCGGGAGAGGGTTACGAGCAGTACTTC.

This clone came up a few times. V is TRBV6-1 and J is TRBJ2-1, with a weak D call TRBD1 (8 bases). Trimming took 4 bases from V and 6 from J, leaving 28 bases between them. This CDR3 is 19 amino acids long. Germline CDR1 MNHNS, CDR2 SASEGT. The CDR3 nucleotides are TGTGCCAGCAGTGGAGCTTGGGGGACAGGAGGACTAGGGGGCAATGAGCAGTTCTTC. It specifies CASSGAWGTGGLGGNEQFF.

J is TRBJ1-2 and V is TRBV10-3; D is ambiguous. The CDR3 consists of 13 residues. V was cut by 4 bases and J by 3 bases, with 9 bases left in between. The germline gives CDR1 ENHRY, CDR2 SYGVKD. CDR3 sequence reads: CAISGPDYYGYTF. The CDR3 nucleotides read TGTGCCATCAGTGGTCCGGATTACTATGGCTACACCTTC.

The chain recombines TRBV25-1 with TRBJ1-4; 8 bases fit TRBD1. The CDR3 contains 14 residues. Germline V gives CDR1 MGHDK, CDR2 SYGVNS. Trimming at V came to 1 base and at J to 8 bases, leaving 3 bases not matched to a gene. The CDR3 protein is CASSESGTGEKLFF. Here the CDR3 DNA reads TGTGCCAGCAGTGAATCCGGGACAGGAGAAAAACTGTTTTTT.

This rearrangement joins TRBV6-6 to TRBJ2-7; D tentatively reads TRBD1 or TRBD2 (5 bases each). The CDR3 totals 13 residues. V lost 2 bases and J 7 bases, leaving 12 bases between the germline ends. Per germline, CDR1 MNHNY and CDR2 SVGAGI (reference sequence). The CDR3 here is CASSYVGTGEQYF. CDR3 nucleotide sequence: TGTGCCAGCAGTTACGTGGGGACGGGAGAGCAGTACTTC.

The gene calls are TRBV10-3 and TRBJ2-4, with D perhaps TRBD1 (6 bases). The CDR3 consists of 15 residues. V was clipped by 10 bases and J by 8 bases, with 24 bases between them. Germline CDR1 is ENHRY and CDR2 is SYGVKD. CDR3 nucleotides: TGTGCCACTACTTTGGGTGGACAGTCTAGTGACATTCAGTACTTC. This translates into CATTLGGQSSDIQYF.

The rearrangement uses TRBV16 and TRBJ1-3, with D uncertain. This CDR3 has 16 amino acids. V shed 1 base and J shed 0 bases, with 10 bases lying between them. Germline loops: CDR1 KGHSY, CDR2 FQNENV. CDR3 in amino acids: CASSQLRPSSGNTIYF. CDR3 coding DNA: TGTGCCAGCAGCCAATTACGGCCCTCCTCTGGAAACACCATATATTTT. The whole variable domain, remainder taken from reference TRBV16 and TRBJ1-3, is GEEVAQTPKHLVRGEGQKAKLYCAPIKGHSYVFWYQQVLKNEFKFLISFQNENVFDETGMPKERFSAKCLPNSPCSLEIQATKLEDSAVYFCASSQLRPSSGNTIYFGEGSWLTVV.

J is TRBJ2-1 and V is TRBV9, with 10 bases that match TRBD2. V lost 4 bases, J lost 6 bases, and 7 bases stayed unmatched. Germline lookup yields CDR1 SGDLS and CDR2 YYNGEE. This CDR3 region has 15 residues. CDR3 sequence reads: CASSKSGRASNEQFF. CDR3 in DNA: TGTGCCAGCAGCAAAAGCGGGAGGGCCTCCAATGAGCAGTTCTTC.